These 15 T cell receptor beta chains were sequenced from one sample in a study of early T cells in non-severe SARS-CoV-2 infection. One entry per CDR3 protein results from TCRdb running MiXCR on the 5' RACE reads. The sample contains some 70,000 distinct CDR3 sequences, about 12% of which appear only once. Sequenced input: whole blood. Receptors originate from an adult who was a healthcare worker with PCR-confirmed SARS-CoV-2 infection or an uninfected control (not recorded which).

This clonotype showed up just a few times. V is TRBV2 and J is TRBJ2-3; no reliable D call. The CDR3 has 14 residues. Germline-derived CDR1 and CDR2 are SNHLY and FYNNEI. V lost 5 bases to trimming and J lost 3 bases, with 12 bases between them. Here the CDR3 reads CASSPALRTDTQYF. For the CDR3, the DNA is TGTGCCAGCAGTCCCGCGCTAAGGACAGATACGCAGTATTTT.

There are many counts of this clonotype. The genes are TRBV7-2 and TRBJ2-5; 9 positions match TRBD2. This CDR3 is built from 16 residues. V lost 0 bases and J lost 5; bases outside the gene matches: 7. Germline CDR1 SGHTA, CDR2 FQGNSA. CDR3 protein: CASSLARTSVGETQYF. The DNA for the CDR3 is TGTGCCAGCAGCTTAGCCCGGACTAGCGTTGGGGAGACCCAGTACTTC.

V is TRBV7-6 and J is TRBJ1-1, with a weak D call TRBD1 (6 bases). Per the germline V gene, CDR1 is SGHVS and CDR2 is FNYEAQ. Between the trimmed V and J ends, which lost 1 base and 4 bases, there was a span of 10 bases. CDR3 size: 14 residues. The CDR3 DNA follows: TGTGCCAGCAGCTTAGGCCCAGGGGCCACTGAAGCTTTCTTT. This gives the protein CASSLGPGATEAFF.

The chain carries TRBV3-1 and TRBJ2-7; the D gene is possibly TRBD2 (6 bases). The germline gives CDR1 LGHDT, CDR2 YNNKEL (reference sequence). The CDR3 spans 15 residues. V was cut by 3 bases and J by 6 bases, with 18 bases left in between. This CDR3 reads CASSQDFAGGREQYF. The CDR3 nucleotides are TGTGCCAGCAGCCAGGACTTTGCCGGAGGGCGCGAGCAGTACTTC.

For this clonotype: With a much larger clone just one base away, this may be a read error. The J gene is TRBJ2-3, the V gene TRBV5-1; TRBD2 matches at 9 bases. CDR1 and CDR2 (germline): SGHRS, YFSETQ. The CDR3 contains 15 residues. Here the CDR3 reads CTSSYSGRITDTQYF. In DNA, the CDR3 is TGCACCAGCAGCTATAGCGGGAGAATCACAGATACGCAGTATTTT. The full variable domain, in which reference TRBV5-1 and TRBJ2-3 provide the parts outside the CDR3, is KAGVTQTPRYLIKTRGQQVTLSCSPISGHRSVSWYQQTPGQGLQFLFEYFSETQRNKGNFPGRFSGRQFSNSRSEMNVSTLELGDSALYLCTSSYSGRITDTQYFGPGTRLTVL.

The rearrangement joins TRBV9 to TRBJ2-5; D perhaps matches TRBD2 (7 bases). CDR3 length equals 16 residues. The germline V gene has CDR1 SGDLS and CDR2 YYNGEE. Trimming took off 0 bases at V and 2 bases at J, with 14 bases between the two ends. CDR3 nucleotide sequence: TGTGCCAGCAGCGTAGCCCAAGGGGGAGGGCAAGAGACCCAGTACTTC. It specifies CASSVAQGGGQETQYF. Based on the CDR3 plus reference TRBV9 and TRBJ2-5, the full variable domain is DSGVTQTPKHLITATGQRVTLRCSPRSGDLSVYWYQQSLDQGLQFLIQYYNGEERAKGNILERFSAQQFPDLHSELNLSSLELGDSALYFCASSVAQGGGQETQYFGPGTRLLVL.

This clonotype has at least ten counts. V usage is TRBV15 and J usage is TRBJ2-7; D is unclear. The CDR3 runs 14 residues. Trimming stripped 0 bases from V and 2 bases from J, with 8 bases between. CDR1 and CDR2 (germline): LNHNV, YYDKDF (reference sequence). This chain's CDR3 is CATSRDRSAYEQYF. The CDR3 DNA sequence: TGTGCCACCAGCAGAGACAGGAGTGCCTACGAGCAGTACTTC.

This clonotype showed up many times. This chain uses TRBV5-1 with TRBJ2-7, with D maybe TRBD2 (7 bases). This CDR3 has 14 residues. Trimming shortened V by 7 bases and J by 3 bases, and 17 bases separated the two germline ends. CDR1 SGHRS and CDR2 YFSETQ come from the germline V gene. CDR3 loop: CASRLGGAGYEQYF. CDR3 nucleotides: TGCGCCAGCCGCCTTGGGGGGGCTGGCTACGAGCAGTACTTC. Full variable domain (rest looked up from reference TRBV5-1 and TRBJ2-7): KAGVTQTPRYLIKTRGQQVTLSCSPISGHRSVSWYQQTPGQGLQFLFEYFSETQRNKGNFPGRFSGRQFSNSRSEMNVSTLELGDSALYLCASRLGGAGYEQYFGPGTRLTVT.

The sample holds a few counts of this clonotype. The chain is built from TRBV28 and TRBJ1-3; D gene uncertain. The CDR3 has 14 residues. Looked up from germline, CDR1 is MDHEN and CDR2 is SYDVKM. V lost 8 bases and J lost 2, with 13 bases in between. The CDR3 DNA reads as TGTGCCAGCCAATCAGGAGGCGCTGGAAACACCATATATTTT. This gives the protein CASQSGGAGNTIYF.

This clonotype was detected many times. CDR3 sequence (DNA): TGTGCCAGCAGCTGGAAGGCTGGGGCCAACGTCCTGACTTTC. It is translated as CASSWKAGANVLTF. The chain combines TRBV5-4 with TRBJ2-6; D gene unclear. Trimming cost V 3 bases and J 2 bases, with 6 bases left between them. Germline assignment: CDR1 SGHNT and CDR2 YYREEE (reference sequence). This CDR3 contains 14 residues.

In its sample, this clonotype was seen many times. The chain has TRBV6-4 and TRBJ2-1, with D perhaps TRBD2 (6 bases). Trimming took off 5 bases at V and 0 bases at J, with 14 bases between the two ends. Germline CDR1 and CDR2: MRHNA and SNTAGT. CDR3 length: 16 residues. The CDR3 DNA follows: TGTGCCAGCAGTTTGAGCGGGCGGAGCTCCTACAATGAGCAGTTCTTC. As protein: CASSLSGRSSYNEQFF.

This clonotype was counted between two and nine times. The chain joins TRBV28 to TRBJ2-5; 14 positions match TRBD2. Germline CDR1 reads MDHEN; CDR2 reads SYDVKM. The CDR3 runs to 13 residues. The CDR3 bases are TGTGCTGGGACTAGCGGGAGAGGAGAGACCCAGTACTTC. Translating it yields CAGTSGRGETQYF. Combining the CDR3 with reference TRBV28 and TRBJ2-5 gives the whole variable domain DVKVTQSSRYLVKRTGEKVFLECVQDMDHENMFWYRQDPGLGLRLIYFSYDVKMKEKGDIPEGYSVSREKKERFSLILESASTNQTSMYLCAGTSGRGETQYFGPGTRLLVL.

Only a few counts were recorded for this clonotype. The chain couples TRBV6-1 to TRBJ2-5, with 7 bases identical to TRBD1. The trim removed 5 bases at V and 4 bases at J, leaving 13 bases unmatched. CDR1 is MNHNS, CDR2 SASEGT, per germline. The CDR3 is 16 residues long. Here the CDR3 reads CASSPLTGYGPETQYF. In nucleotides, the CDR3 is TGTGCCAGCAGTCCGCTGACAGGGTACGGCCCAGAGACCCAGTACTTC.

This clonotype came up many times. The rearrangement links TRBV6-6 to TRBJ1-1, with D uncertain. The V and J ends lost 6 bases and 3 bases respectively, with 8 bases between them. The CDR3 runs to 12 residues. The germline gives CDR1 MNHNY, CDR2 SVGAGI (reference sequence). The CDR3 spells CASRYGDTEAFF. The CDR3 coding sequence is TGTGCCAGCAGATACGGGGACACTGAAGCTTTCTTT.

This clonotype appeared many times. The V and J genes are TRBV27 and TRBJ2-7, with TRBD2 identical over 8 bases. CDR1 and CDR2 (germline): MNHEY, SMNVEV (reference sequence). V dropped 6 bases and J dropped 4; count of bases not matched to a gene: 11. The CDR3 extends over 15 amino acids. The CDR3 reads CASRDIGGRSYEQYF. As DNA, the CDR3 is TGTGCCAGCAGGGACATTGGCGGGAGGTCGTACGAGCAGTACTTC.